A single TCR beta chain is shown here with its context. Its antigen is as yet unknown. This specimen belongs to a study of cytomegalovirus exposure and HLA in healthy donors. Overall study findings and caveats: TCR sequences were mostly rare, though some public TCRs occurred in many donors.

The CDR3 has 15 amino acids. Trimming took 4 bases from V and 6 from J, leaving 16 bases between them. Germline CDR1 reads SGDLS; CDR2 reads YYNGEE. It was with 60 Vbeta and 13 Jbeta primers that the PCR ran. Using immunoSEQ multiplex PCR, the repertoire was profiled, and TCRdb retains in-frame clones only, with some absent. This table has some 85,000 clones, around three quarters appearing once. This clonotype was sampled from a male donor in good health and CMV-seronegative. The chain recombines TRBV9 with TRBJ2-2; D is possibly TRBD2 (6 bases). The sample consisted of PBMCs. DNA of the CDR3: TGTGCCAGCAGCCCCTTAGGGCGGGACCCCGGGGAGCTGTTTTTT. Residues: CASSPLGRDPGELFF.